The 14 T cell receptor beta chains in this list originate from one sample, sequenced in a study of T cells in Graves' hyperthyroidism and ophthalmopathy. Researchers took RNA transcripts and amplified the TCR beta CDR3 regions from them. TCR CDR3 regions were first amplified by RT-PCR with HTBI primers. One entry per CDR3 protein results from TCRdb running MiXCR on the multiplex PCR reads. Among about 410,000 distinct CDR3 sequences, approximately 15% were seen once, and the ten largest hold roughly 13%. The specimen sequenced was blood. The source is a man aged 18 to 35 with Graves' ophthalmopathy.

This clonotype was recorded many times. The chain joins TRBV5-1 to TRBJ2-3; D gene uncertain. The CDR3 is made up of 13 amino acids. V gave up 7 bases and J gave up 2 bases, with 11 bases separating them. CDR1 is SGHRS, CDR2 YFSETQ, per germline. The CDR3 coding sequence is TGCGCCAGCTCCACTTCTCCCACAGATACGCAGTATTTT. It specifies CASSTSPTDTQYF.

In this sample, this clonotype turned up many times. In DNA form, the CDR3 reads TGTGCCAGCAGCTTCAGGGGAATGGACGACGAGCAGTACTTC. Its translation is CASSFRGMDDEQYF. This rearrangement joins TRBV7-9 to TRBJ2-7; D possibly corresponds to TRBD1 (6 bases). The CDR3 covers 14 residues. Germline V gene lookup returns CDR1 SEHNR and CDR2 FQNEAQ (reference sequence). V lost 3 bases and J lost 5, with 14 bases in between.

This clonotype was recorded many times. CDR3 region: CASSPRGTRQETQYF. The CDR3 DNA follows: TGTGCCAGCAGCCCCAGGGGGACTAGACAAGAGACCCAGTACTTC. V usage is TRBV7-9 and J usage is TRBJ2-5; tentative D call: TRBD2 (8 bases). This CDR3 has 15 amino acids. Germline V lookup: CDR1 SEHNR, CDR2 FQNEAQ (reference sequence). Trimming removed 5 bases from V and 2 bases from J, with 15 bases in between.

This clonotype was found many times. At one of its ends the junction is not consistent with the germline gene, which may arise from a read error. The CDR3 coding sequence is TGTGCCAGCAGCTTATCAGGGGGCTCTTACGAGCAGTACTTC. The encoded protein is CASSLSGGSYEQYF. The gene calls are TRBV5-1 and TRBJ2-7, with 8 bases aligning to TRBD1. The CDR3 totals 14 residues. CDR1 SGHRS and CDR2 YFSETQ come from the germline V gene. Combining the CDR3 with reference TRBV5-1 and TRBJ2-7 gives the whole variable domain KAGVTQTPRYLIKTRGQQVTLSCSPISGHRSVSWYQQTPGQGLQFLFEYFSETQRNKGNFPGRFSGRQFSNSRSEMNVSTLELGDSALYLCASSLSGGSYEQYFGPGTRLTVT.

In its sample, this clonotype was seen many times. The genes are TRBV7-2 and TRBJ2-5, with D hard to call. Germline CDR1 and CDR2: SGHTA and FQGNSA. The CDR3 is 14 residues long. Trimming left V 3 bases short and J 3 bases short, with 11 bases between. In DNA, the CDR3 is TGTGCCAGCAGCTTTAGGCCCGGAAAAGAGACCCAGTACTTC. It is translated as CASSFRPGKETQYF.

For this clonotype: A much larger clone is a single base away; this may be a read error. CDR3 protein: CASSEPFPRGANVQTF. CDR3 DNA sequence: TGTGCCAGCAGTGAACCATTCCCAAGGGGGGCCAACGTCCAGACTTTC. The chain employs TRBV2 and TRBJ2-6; D might be TRBD1 or TRBD2, each matching 6 bases. CDR1 and CDR2 from the germline V gene are SNHLY and FYNNEI. CDR3 size: 16 residues.

In its sample, this clonotype was seen many times. V usage is TRBV12-3 or TRBV12-4 and J usage is TRBJ2-3; 10 bases agree with TRBD2. V was pared by 3 bases and J by 3 bases, with 12 bases of the junction left unmatched. This CDR3 is 18 amino acids long. The CDR3: CASSFSLLAGPMTDTQYF. The CDR3 DNA is TGTGCCAGCAGTTTCTCCCTACTAGCGGGGCCCATGACAGATACGCAGTATTTT.

This clonotype was observed many times. This chain uses TRBV15 with TRBJ2-7, with TRBD2 as a possible D gene (6 bases). V was pared by 5 bases and J by 5 bases, with 13 bases between. Germline CDR1 is LNHNV and CDR2 is YYDKDF (reference sequence). CDR3 length: 13 amino acids. The CDR3 DNA reads as TGTGCCACCAGCGCTAGCGTAAGGGACGAGCAGTACTTC. It codes for CATSASVRDEQYF.

In this sample, this clonotype turned up a few times. The chain recombines TRBV6-1 with TRBJ2-5; TRBD2 matches at 11 bases. Germline V gene sequence: CDR1 MNHNS, CDR2 SASEGT. This CDR3 has 18 residues. V lost 6 bases, J lost 3 bases, and 15 bases stayed unmatched. The CDR3 protein is CASRYATFSGGAEETQYF. CDR3 DNA: TGTGCCAGCAGATACGCCACCTTTAGCGGGGGGGCGGAAGAGACCCAGTACTTC.

Notes on this clonotype: One end of the junction fails to match germline, which may point to a read error. The chain recombines TRBV5-8 with TRBJ2-3; TRBD2 matches at 7 bases. The CDR3 is made up of 16 amino acids. CDR1 is SGHTS and CDR2 is YDEGEE in the germline V gene. DNA of the CDR3: TGCGCCAGCAGCTTGGTCGGGGGAGGGATCACAGATACGCAGTATTTT. Translation gives CASSLVGGGITDTQYF.

This clonotype was seen more than once but under ten times. The V call is TRBV5-1, the J call TRBJ2-5; 11 nucleotides align to TRBD1. Germline CDR1 is SGHRS and CDR2 is YFSETQ. The V and J ends lost 2 bases and 5 bases, in that order; junction bases with no gene match: 5. The CDR3 covers 15 residues. The CDR3 reads CASSFRDRGEETQYF. In DNA form, the CDR3 reads TGCGCCAGCAGCTTCCGGGACAGGGGGGAGGAGACCCAGTACTTC.

The chain joins TRBV28 to TRBJ2-2; D is perhaps TRBD1 or TRBD2 (5 bases each). The V gene's germline CDR1 is MDHEN and CDR2 SYDVKM. This CDR3 is built from 15 residues. With 7 bases removed from V and 3 bases from J, the gap between germline ends came to 15 bases. CDR3 protein: CASTFRDRYTGELFF. CDR3 coding DNA: TGTGCCAGCACCTTTAGGGACCGCTACACCGGGGAGCTGTTTTTT.

The sample holds many counts of this clonotype. This chain joins TRBV30 and TRBJ2-7, with a weak D call TRBD1 (5 bases). The CDR3 extends over 14 amino acids. Trimming stripped 5 bases from V and 7 bases from J, with 21 bases between. Germline V gene sequence: CDR1 GTSNPN, CDR2 SVGIG (reference sequence). CDR3 region: CAWSHAGRLGEQYF. For the CDR3, the DNA is TGTGCCTGGTCCCATGCAGGGCGGTTGGGGGAGCAGTACTTC.

The V gene is TRBV13, the J gene TRBJ2-5, with 7 bases matching TRBD2. Trimming at V came to 3 bases and at J to 3 bases, leaving 7 bases not matched to a gene. This CDR3 comprises 15 residues. Germline loops: CDR1 PRHDT, CDR2 FYEKMQ (reference sequence). CDR3: CASSFLGAGEETQYF. In nucleotides, the CDR3 is TGTGCCAGCAGCTTTCTAGGGGCGGGAGAAGAGACCCAGTACTTC. Drawing the rest from reference TRBV13 and TRBJ2-5, the complete variable domain is AAGVIQSPRHLIKEKRETATLKCYPIPRHDTVYWYQQGPGQDPQFLISFYEKMQSDKGSIPDRFSAQQFSDYHSELNMSSLELGDSALYFCASSFLGAGEETQYFGPGTRLLVL.